This TCR beta chain comes out of a study of T cells in women clearing cervical HPV infection. Study results and caveats: Repertoire richness, not evenness, was significantly elevated in CIN3+ cases versus controls.

Of note for this clone: Its target is unknown. The CDR3 end is not reached by the read, which stops 3 residues before it; the germline J gene fills it in.

Assay used: immunoSEQ multiplex PCR; TCRdb lists only in-frame clones, some missing. This repertoire includes about 30,000 clones. This CDR3 has 16 residues. Germline CDR1 reads MNHEY; CDR2 reads SVGEGT. Germline trimming cut 6 bases from V and 2 bases from J; bases unmatched to any gene: 10. V gene TRBV6-2 or TRBV6-3 combines with J gene TRBJ1-5; 7 nucleotides match TRBD1. This TCR derives from a woman aged 18 to 75 with a cervical HPV16 infection that either progressed to CIN3+ or cleared (not recorded which). The sample comprised blood buffy coat. CDR3 residues: CASSPPYRGRNQPQHF. The CDR3 DNA, read in part, is TGTGCCAGCAGCCCCCCTTACAGGGGCCGCAATCAGCCC.